This TCR beta chain was recorded in a study of monozygotic twins with inflammatory bowel disease. The germline V gene encodes CDR1 DFQATT and CDR2 SNEGSKA (reference sequence). CDR3 size: 15 residues. The quantity of total RNA per TCR library was roughly 3,800 ng. cDNA for each sample came from eight separate reactions. With the 5' RACE reads reprocessed, TCRdb shows one record per CDR3 protein and no DNA. The table lists 200,000 to 250,000 distinct CDR3 sequences, with less than 2% in the top ten. This sequence joins TRBV20-1 and TRBJ2-2; TCRdb outputs TRBD1, but without DNA this stays unchecked. Sequenced sample: blood. The TCR originated in a human donor with ulcerative colitis or Crohn's disease, or a healthy co-twin of an affected twin (not recorded which). The CDR3 spells CSARDPGQGVGELFF.